This record looks at one T cell receptor beta chain sequence and its context. What it recognizes is unknown. Libraries were prepared by immunoSEQ multiplex PCR; TCRdb keeps only in-frame clonotypes and omits some of them. The sample lists 75,000 to 85,000 clones, around 87% occurring once. This sample is part of a study of T cell responses to AZD1222 COVID-19 vaccine. Study-wide results and limits: Compared with day 0, the breadth and depth of the Spike-specific TCR repertoire rose significantly after two doses of AZD1222.

Germline V gene sequence: CDR1 LGHDT, CDR2 YNNKEL (reference sequence). The V gene end was trimmed by 1 base and the J gene end by 0 bases; junction bases not matched to a gene: 18. This CDR3 contains 21 residues. This specimen consisted of peripheral blood, obtained on day 0 of AZD1222 vaccination. The rearrangement links TRBV3-1 (or the pseudogene TRBV3-2) to TRBJ2-3, with 8 bases fitting TRBD1. This TCR came from an adult in good health. CDR3: CASSQVKVAGTGKTSTDTQYF. The CDR3 region has the DNA TGTGCCAGCAGCCAAGTAAAAGTGGCGGGGACAGGCAAAACTAGCACAGATACGCAGTATTTT.